This TCR beta chain was captured in a study of blood T cell repertoires in COVID-19. The repertoire was sequenced with immunoSEQ multiplex PCR; TCRdb's copy has only in-frame clones and lacks some. The sample gives about 190,000 clones, 80% to 95% of which show up once; approximately 0.5% is in the top ten. With 4 bases clipped from V and 4 bases from J, the junction kept 7 bases outside the gene matches. The CDR3 covers 15 residues. CDR1 and CDR2 (germline): SGHAT, FQDESV (reference sequence). Sequencing was done on a sample of peripheral blood. This receptor was taken from a middle-aged man with acute or convalescent COVID-19. V gene TRBV11-1 combines with J gene TRBJ1-2; 9 bases are a match to TRBD1. The CDR3 region has the DNA TGTGCCAGCAGCTCCGGACAGGGGACCTTCTATGGCTACACCTTC. Translated: CASSSGQGTFYGYTF.